The T cell receptor beta chain under discussion was sequenced for a study of T cell responses to AZD1222 COVID-19 vaccine. In germline, CDR1 is SGHTS, CDR2 YDEGEE. CDR3 length: 15 residues. V gave up 0 bases and J gave up 0 bases, with 7 bases separating them. Sequencing used immunoSEQ multiplex PCR; TCRdb keeps in-frame clones, though not all of them. The sample contains more than 110,000 clones, 90% to 95% of which appear only once. This specimen consisted of peripheral blood, obtained on day 0 of AZD1222 vaccination. This chain links TRBV5-8 with TRBJ1-5; the D is unclear. The source of this sequence is an adult in good health. CDR3 bases: TGTGCCAGCAGCTTGGGGGGAAATAGCAATCAGCCCCAGCATTTT. It is translated as CASSLGGNSNQPQHF.